This T cell receptor beta chain appears in the sequencing data of a study of cytomegalovirus exposure and HLA in healthy donors. In this sample, this clone turned up a few times. Use of 60 Vbeta and 13 Jbeta primers characterized the PCR. The method was immunoSEQ multiplex PCR; TCRdb's version includes in-frame clones alone and lacks a portion of them. The sample gives some 98,000 clones, approximately 9% of which show up once; 5% to 5.5% is in the top ten. The ends lost 2 bases at V and 5 bases at J; junction bases unmatched: 12. Looked up from germline, CDR1 is SGDLS and CDR2 is YYNGEE. CDR3 length equals 17 residues.

The chain carries TRBV9 and TRBJ2-2; TRBD2 aligns across 7 bases. This TCR was recovered from a man aged 50-60 years in good health and CMV-seropositive. Specimen: PBMCs. In DNA form, the CDR3 reads TGTGCCAGCAGCGTCCAACTGCCGGGGGGAGGGACCGGGGAGCTGTTTTTT. Translating gives CASSVQLPGGGTGELFF.